This T cell receptor beta chain was found in a study of blood T cell repertoires in COVID-19. The CDR3 sequence is 15 residues long. The germline CDR1 and CDR2 sequences are SGHRS and YFSETQ. V was pared by 0 bases and J by 0 bases, with 7 bases between. Source study methods: By means of reference gene primer amplification, nucleated cell counts were estimated. The repertoire was sequenced with immunoSEQ multiplex PCR; TCRdb's copy has only in-frame clones and lacks some. That table supplies the V and J calls and clone size; D and trimming were determined from the DNA. The profile shows fewer than 110,000 clones, over 80% of them singletons.

The rearrangement joins TRBV5-1 to TRBJ2-1; no clear D. Sequencing used peripheral blood. This receptor was taken from a man aged 50 or older with active COVID-19. The CDR3 coding sequence is TGCGCCAGCAGCTTGGGCCGGAGCTCCTACAATGAGCAGTTCTTC. It is translated as CASSLGRSSYNEQFF.